This TCR beta chain was sequenced during a study of OX40 agonist ivuxolimab in advanced cancers. This CDR3 is built from 16 residues. Germline V CDR1 and CDR2: LNHDA, SQIVND (reference sequence). V was trimmed by 1 base and J by 4 bases, leaving 14 bases between them. Assay: immunoSEQ multiplex PCR; the TCRdb copy retains only in-frame clones and omits some. This sample has about 73,000 clones, with about 80% found just once. This chain links TRBV19 with TRBJ1-3; D gene unclear. The source is an adult with an advanced solid tumor such as melanoma, head and neck, liver or kidney cancer. This sample comprised CD4+ or CD8+ T cells sorted from blood, obtained in a trial of the OX40 agonist ivuxolimab. This CDR3 is CASSIVYRGPGNTIYF. As DNA, the CDR3 is TGTGCCAGTAGTATAGTTTATCGGGGTCCGGGAAACACCATATATTTT.